The next 23 T cell receptor beta chains were all read from a single sample in a study of T cell clonality in common variable immunodeficiency. Broader study findings: Reportedly, TCR beta sequences from common variable immunodeficiency showed fewer deletions and N-nucleotide insertions.

These TCRs are of unknown antigen specificity. TCRdb's table, derived via immunoSEQ multiplex PCR, lists solely in-frame clones and lacks some. This repertoire holds 20,000 to 25,000 clones, and none appear only once. The sequencing sample was made of peripheral blood mononuclear cells. These receptors came from a human donor with common variable immunodeficiency.

At least ten counts were recorded for this clone. The read is 3 residues too short to cover the CDR3 end, so that end is filled in from the germline J gene. The chain joins TRBV2 to TRBJ2-7; 7 positions agree with TRBD2. In germline, CDR1 is SNHLY, CDR2 FYNNEI. The junction had 14 bases not matched to a gene; V was cut back by 6 bases and J by 6 bases. This CDR3 is built from 15 residues. CDR3 in amino acids: CASSYTSARGGEQYF. The sequenced part of the CDR3 DNA is TGTGCCAGCAGCTATACTAGCGCCCGTGGAGGCGAG.

There are many counts of this clone. With the read ending 3 residues before the CDR3 end, the germline J gene is used to fill in that end. The V and J genes are TRBV29-1 and TRBJ2-7; TRBD2 aligns across 13 bases. The CDR3 sequence is 13 residues long. The germline V gene has CDR1 SQVTM and CDR2 ANQGSEA. The V gene end was trimmed by 7 bases and the J gene end by 6 bases; junction bases not matched to a gene: 6. The CDR3 protein is CSAGLAGLGEQYF. The sequenced CDR3 bases are TGCAGCGCGGGACTAGCGGGGCTTGGCGAG.

In this sample, this clone turned up many times. The CDR3 goes on 3 residues after the read ends, and that part is filled in from the germline J gene. The V call is TRBV11-3, the J call TRBJ2-5; D is undetermined. CDR1 and CDR2 (germline): SGHNT, YENEEA. V was shortened by 2 bases and J by 5 bases, with 12 bases between the two germline ends. The CDR3 runs 14 residues. The sequenced CDR3 bases are TGTGCCAGCAGCTTATCGCGAAGTAGTGAGACC. Amino acids: CASSLSRSSET. In full, the CDR3 reads CASSLSRSSETQYF.

This clone was detected ten times or more. The CDR3 extends 3 residues past the end of the read, so its final part is completed from the germline J gene. This chain connects TRBV4-1 to TRBJ2-7; D ambiguous. CDR3 length: 15 amino acids. The V and J ends lost 0 bases and 5 bases respectively, with 14 bases between them. Germline V CDR1 and CDR2: MGHRA, YSYEKL. CDR3 in amino acids: CASSQETTIPNEQYF. The CDR3 DNA, read in part, is TGCGCCAGCAGCCAAGAGACGACAATTCCTAACGAG.

This clone showed up many times. The read terminates 3 residues ahead of where the CDR3 ends, so the germline J gene completes it. The chain couples TRBV5-6 to TRBJ1-5, with D possibly matching TRBD1 (5 bases). The germline CDR1 and CDR2 sequences are SGHDT and YYEEEE. This CDR3 is 14 amino acids long. Trimming took off 4 bases at V and 3 bases at J, with 11 bases between the two ends. Incomplete CDR3 DNA: TGTGCCAGCAGCATACAGGTTTACAATCAGCCC. Protein: CASSIQVYNQP. The complete CDR3 sequence is CASSIQVYNQPQHF.

This clone was observed a handful of times. The read comes to an end 3 residues before the CDR3 does, leaving the germline J gene to fill in the end. This rearrangement joins TRBV11-2 to TRBJ1-2; no definite D call. Looked up from germline, CDR1 is SGHAT and CDR2 is FQNNGV. V lost 5 bases, J lost 0 bases, and 13 bases lay in between. The CDR3 is 15 residues long. The CDR3 here is CASSGRQGANYGYTF. CDR3 bases read: TGTGCCAGCAGCGGCAGACAAGGAGCTAACTATGGC.

This clone is labeled medium-sized (0.01 to 0.1%). With the read ending 3 residues before the CDR3 end, the germline J gene is used to fill in that end. This chain joins TRBV5-1 and TRBJ2-1; 7 positions agree with TRBD1. The CDR3 runs to 15 residues. After removal of 5 bases from V and 6 bases from J, the junction contained 11 bases not matched to a gene. CDR1 and CDR2 from the germline V gene are SGHRS and YFSETQ. The CDR3 bases that were read are TGCGCCAGCAGAGACGGGACAGCCGAGAGCAATGAG. It encodes CASRDGTAESNE. The CDR3, in full, reads CASRDGTAESNEQFF.

By sample fraction, this clone is large. The CDR3 end falls 3 residues outside the read, so it is completed with the germline J gene. V usage is TRBV14 and J usage is TRBJ1-1; weak D call: TRBD1 (6 bases). CDR3 size: 14 residues. CDR1 is SGHDN, CDR2 FVKESK, per germline. The CDR3 loop reads CASSPLPGGRAAFF. Partial CDR3 DNA: TGTGCCAGCAGCCCACTACCGGGGGGGCGCGCG.

This clone was recorded many times. The read comes to an end 3 residues before the CDR3 does, leaving the germline J gene to fill in the end. The rearrangement uses TRBV7-3 and TRBJ2-3; 10 bases map to TRBD1. V lost 4 bases to trimming and J lost 6 bases; unmatched junction nucleotides: 7. Per the germline V gene, CDR1 is SGHTA and CDR2 is FQGTGA. CDR3 length: 15 amino acids. This CDR3 reads CASSYLRTGGDTQYF. The sequenced CDR3 bases are TGTGCCAGCAGCTACCTAAGGACAGGGGGTGATACG.

The CDR3: CASSAGQAGDQPQHF. The CDR3 bases that were read are TGTGCCAGCAGTGCGGGACAGGCGGGGGATCAGCCC. The chain uses TRBV2 and TRBJ1-5; 8 nucleotides agree with TRBD1. The read finishes 3 residues shy of the CDR3 end, and the germline J gene is used to complete it. The length of the CDR3 is 15 residues. Germline CDR1 reads SNHLY; CDR2 reads FYNNEI. V trimming: 4 bases; J trimming: 5 bases; junction bases outside the gene matches: 7.

This clone has ten or more counts. The read ends 3 residues shy of where the CDR3 ends; the end is completed using the germline J gene. The V gene is TRBV11-2, the J gene TRBJ2-5; perhaps TRBD2 as D (5 bases). Looked up from germline, CDR1 is SGHAT and CDR2 is FQNNGV. The length of the CDR3 is 14 residues. V lost 4 bases, J lost 5 bases, and 14 bases lay in between. CDR3: CASSSPVARETQYF. CDR3 DNA (partial): TGTGCCAGCAGCTCGCCCGTAGCGCGGGAGACC.

This clone was detected many times. The missing CDR3 end, 3 residues past where the read stops, is filled in from the germline J gene. J is TRBJ2-3 and V is TRBV20-1; TRBD2 aligns across 11 bases. CDR1 is DFQATT, CDR2 SNEGSKA, per germline (reference sequence). This CDR3 has 16 amino acids. With V trimmed by 6 bases and J by 0 bases, 8 bases remained unmatched. The CDR3 reads CSAALAGGASTDTQYF. Incomplete CDR3 DNA: TGCAGTGCAGCCCTAGCGGGGGGTGCTAGCACAGATACG.

This clone ranks as medium-sized. Read coverage stops 3 residues before the CDR3 terminus; the germline J gene supplies the remainder. The V call is TRBV6-1, the J call TRBJ1-6, with 9 bases identical to TRBD1. The ends lost 3 bases at V and 10 bases at J; junction bases unmatched: 4. Germline V gene data show CDR1 as MNHNS and CDR2 as SASEGT. The CDR3 length is 14 residues. The sequenced part of the CDR3 DNA is TGTGCCAGCAGTGACGGACAGGGGTGGTCACCC. Amino acids: CASSDGQGWSP. In full, the CDR3 reads CASSDGQGWSPLHF.

This clone was recorded many times. CDR3 DNA, as far as it was read: TGTGCCAGCAGCGACTTTGGAGATCAGCCC. It yields the protein CASSDFGDQP. The full CDR3 is CASSDFGDQPQHF. The chain carries TRBV6-2 or TRBV6-3 and TRBJ1-5; D is undetermined. Read sequence stops 3 residues before the CDR3 end, and the germline J gene provides the missing end. There are 13 residues in the CDR3. V was shortened by 6 bases and J by 5 bases, with 11 bases between the two germline ends. The germline CDR1 and CDR2 sequences are MNHEY and SVGEGT.

Ten or more counts support this clone. Read coverage stops 3 residues before the CDR3 terminus; the germline J gene supplies the remainder. The rearrangement joins TRBV18 to TRBJ1-1, with 7 bases that match TRBD1. V shed 1 base, J shed 3 bases, and the junction held 2 bases outside the gene matches. CDR3 length equals 14 residues. CDR1 and CDR2 (germline): KGHSH, LQKENI. CDR3 region: CASSPQGADTEAFF. CDR3 bases read: TGTGCCAGCTCACCACAGGGGGCGGACACTGAA.

Remarks on this clone: Since a much larger clone is just one base distant, this may be a read error. The CDR3 end lies 3 residues beyond the end of the read and is filled in from the germline J gene. The chain uses TRBV2 and TRBJ2-3; 7 positions match TRBD2. The CDR3 has 17 amino acids. J was trimmed by 2 bases and V by 7 bases; bases with no gene match: 15. Per germline, CDR1 SNHLY and CDR2 FYNNEI. CDR3 amino acids: CASIEDLAEGSTDTQYF. CDR3 DNA, as far as it was read: TGTGCCAGCATCGAAGACCTAGCGGAGGGGTCCACAGATACG.

This clone came up many times. Read sequence stops 3 residues before the CDR3 end, and the germline J gene provides the missing end. V and J are TRBV29-1 and TRBJ1-1, with a weak D call TRBD1 (5 bases). The CDR3 is 13 residues long. CDR1 SQVTM and CDR2 ANQGSEA come from the germline V gene. V gave up 3 bases and J gave up 6 bases, with 14 bases separating them. The CDR3 loop is CSVEGTREAEAFF. The CDR3 DNA, read in part, is TGCAGCGTTGAGGGGACTCGGGAGGCTGAA. Together with reference TRBV29-1 and TRBJ1-1, the CDR3 gives the full variable domain: SAVISQKPSRDICQRGTSLTIQCQVDSQVTMMFWYRQQPGQSLTLIATANQGSEATYESGFVIDKFPISRPNLTFSTLTVSNMSPEDSSIYLCSVEGTREAEAFFGQGTRLTVV.

This clone was recorded at least ten times. The read ends 3 residues early relative to the CDR3; the germline J gene fills the gap. This sequence joins TRBV19 and TRBJ2-6; 9 bases map to TRBD1. This CDR3 contains 15 residues. V dropped 10 bases and J dropped 2; count of bases not matched to a gene: 6. Germline values: CDR1 LNHDA, CDR2 SQIVND (reference sequence). CDR3 residues: CATGTGLTGANVLTF. CDR3 bases read: TGTGCCACAGGGACAGGGCTAACTGGGGCCAACGTC. Variable domain in full (rest from reference TRBV19 and TRBJ2-6): DGGITQSPKYLFRKEGQNVTLSCEQNLNHDAMYWYRQDPGQGLRLIYYSQIVNDFQKGDIAEGYSVSREKKESFPLTVTSAQKNPTAFYLCATGTGLTGANVLTFGAGSRLTVL.

By frequency in the sample, this clone is medium-sized (0.01 to 0.1%). The read finishes 3 residues shy of the CDR3 end, and the germline J gene is used to complete it. The rearrangement uses TRBV18 and TRBJ2-3, with TRBD2 matching over 10 bases. With 3 bases clipped from V and 2 bases from J, the junction kept 2 bases outside the gene matches. Germline CDR1 KGHSH, CDR2 LQKENI. CDR3 length: 15 residues. CDR3 DNA, as far as it was read: TGTGCCAGCTCACCCCTAGCGGGGGTCACAGATACG. Protein sequence: CASSPLAGVTDT. The whole CDR3 sequence reads CASSPLAGVTDTQYF.

This clone was seen at least ten times. The read gets to within 3 residues of the CDR3 end, and the germline J gene fills in the rest. The J gene is TRBJ2-5, the V gene TRBV12-5; D is ambiguous. V lost 6 bases, J lost 5 bases, and 10 bases lay in between. In germline, CDR1 is LGHNT, CDR2 FRNRAP. The length of the CDR3 is 12 residues. CDR3 DNA, as far as it was read: TGTGCTAGTGGCCCTACCCCCGAGACC. This sequence encodes CASGPTPET. The full CDR3 protein is CASGPTPETQYF. The entire variable domain, with the rest obtained from reference TRBV12-5 and TRBJ2-5, is as follows: DARVTQTPRHKVTEMGQEVTMRCQPILGHNTVFWYRQTMMQGLELLAYFRNRAPLDDSGMPKDRFSAEMPDATLATLKIQPSEPRDSAVYFCASGPTPETQYFGPGTRLLVL.

This clone was seen many times. CDR3 amino acids: CSAVTSEETQYF. The CDR3 DNA, read in part, is TGCAGCGCCGTGACTAGCGAAGAGACC. The chain uses TRBV29-1 and TRBJ2-5; TRBD2 aligns across 8 bases. The CDR3 end is not reached by the read, which stops 3 residues before it; the germline J gene fills it in. Germline CDR1 reads SQVTM; CDR2 reads ANQGSEA. This CDR3 is 12 amino acids long. V shed 7 bases and J 3 bases; nucleotides not matched to a gene: 4.

Ten or more counts support this clone. Sequencing ends 3 residues short of the CDR3 end; the germline J gene provides the rest. The gene calls are TRBV6-1 and TRBJ2-7; maybe TRBD1 (6 bases). V gave up 1 base and J gave up 1 base, with 11 bases separating them. This CDR3 region has 15 residues. Looked up from germline, CDR1 is MNHNS and CDR2 is SASEGT. The sequenced CDR3 bases are TGTGCCAGCAGTGAAGGACAGGACCTTTCCTACGAG. Protein sequence: CASSEGQDLSYE. The full CDR3 is CASSEGQDLSYEQYF.

This clone was recorded at least ten times. Sequencing ends 3 residues short of the CDR3 end; the germline J gene provides the rest. This chain joins TRBV2 and TRBJ1-2; 10 bases are shared with TRBD1. V was clipped by 6 bases and J by 7 bases; unmatched bases: 5. From germline, CDR1 is SNHLY and CDR2 FYNNEI. The CDR3 has 13 amino acids. The DNA read from the CDR3 is TGTGCCAGCAGGGACAGGGGGAAAGGTGGC. This translates into CASRDRGKGG. The entire CDR3 reads CASRDRGKGGYTF.